This T cell receptor (beta chain) was captured by sequencing in a study of PD-1 blockade in classical Hodgkin lymphoma. Exposure to brentuximab vedotin varied, and each patient had relapsed following autologous stem cell transplantation. Study outcomes and limitations: The study found complete responders had baseline diversity similar to newly diagnosed patients. What caused the repertoire differences, perhaps disease activity or prior therapy, remains undefined.

TCRdb's table, derived via immunoSEQ multiplex PCR, lists solely in-frame clones and lacks some. This table holds thousands of clones, approximately 80% found once. V lost 1 base and J lost 5; bases outside the gene matches: 4. This CDR3 comprises 14 residues. Germline CDR1 is SGHVS and CDR2 is FNYEAQ. Concerning this clone: Its antigen remains unidentified.

The starting material was peripheral blood mononuclear cells (PBMCs), obtained before the second cycle of nivolumab. The TCR sequence derives from a human donor with classical Hodgkin lymphoma. The chain recombines TRBV7-6 with TRBJ2-5, with 7 bases matching TRBD1. The CDR3 loop is CASSLERGRETQYF. DNA of the CDR3: TGTGCCAGCAGCTTAGAGAGGGGGCGGGAGACCCAGTACTTC.